These T cell receptor beta chains were read from a single sample in a study of CD8 T cells in ankylosing spondylitis. MiXCR, run by TCRdb on the 5' RACE reads, gives a single entry per CDR3 protein. This table has fewer than 500,000 distinct CDR3 sequences, 25% to 30% appearing once. Input material: blood, either unsorted or a sorted T cell fraction (not recorded which). The source of these receptors is a male donor with ankylosing spondylitis. CDR3s include the opening cysteine and the closing phenylalanine or tryptophan. The order of the fields is V gene, D gene, J gene, clone size, CDR3 protein, CDR3 DNA. The D gene is left open where the match is weak. Where a row states a size, it is once, few, many or the class of an expanded clone; other rows omit it.

TRBV5-1	TRBD1	TRBJ2-7	-	CASSKGANRGNYEQYF	TGCGCCAGCAGCAAGGGGGCGAACAGGGGGAATTACGAGCAGTACTTC
TRBV7-2	-	TRBJ2-3	-	CASSLVLARDTQYF	TGTGCCAGCAGCTTGGTACTAGCAAGAGATACGCAGTATTTT
TRBV12-3/TRBV12-4	-	TRBJ1-2	-	CASSTRVGGYTF	TGTGCCAGCAGTACGAGAGTTGGGGGCTACACCTTC
TRBV20-1	-	TRBJ2-3	-	CSARDTPYTDTQYF	TGCAGTGCTAGAGACACACCGTACACAGATACGCAGTATTTT
TRBV19	-	TRBJ2-5	-	CASSSERQETQYF	TGTGCCAGTAGTAGCGAGCGGCAAGAGACCCAGTACTTC
TRBV12-3/TRBV12-4	-	TRBJ2-2	-	CASSFGLPMGGELFF	TGTGCCAGCAGTTTTGGTCTACCAATGGGCGGGGAGCTGTTTTTT
TRBV2	-	TRBJ1-2	few	CASSAVRPGYDYGYTF	TGTGCCAGCAGTGCGGTCCGCCCGGGGTACGACTATGGCTACACCTTC
TRBV24-1	-	TRBJ2-5	few	CATSDPFGGRDETQYF	TGTGCCACCAGTGATCCATTTGGGGGGAGAGACGAGACCCAGTACTTC
TRBV7-9	-	TRBJ1-1	few	CASSLDTSEAFF	TGTGCCAGCAGCTTAGATACCTCGGAAGCTTTCTTT
TRBV24-1	TRBD1	TRBJ2-4	few	CATSATDRDGNIQYF	TGTGCCACCAGTGCCACAGACAGGGATGGAAACATTCAGTACTTC
TRBV12-3/TRBV12-4	-	TRBJ2-5	few	CASSLTGTGETQYF	TGTGCCAGCAGTTTAACCGGGACGGGGGAGACCCAGTACTTC
TRBV29-1	TRBD1	TRBJ2-2	-	CSGTGGNTGELFF	TGCAGTGGGACAGGGGGAAACACCGGGGAGCTGTTTTTT
TRBV27	-	TRBJ1-1	-	CASSFLSGRIMNTEAFF	TGTGCCAGCAGTTTTTTGTCTGGCAGAATCATGAACACTGAAGCTTTCTTT
TRBV29-1	-	TRBJ1-3	few	CSVSGAGNTIYF	TGCAGCGTTTCAGGGGCTGGAAACACCATATATTTT
TRBV5-6	TRBD2	TRBJ2-1	-	CASSWTSGSSYNEQFF	TGTGCCAGCAGCTGGACTAGCGGGAGTTCCTACAATGAGCAGTTCTTC
TRBV6-2/TRBV6-3	TRBD1	TRBJ2-2	few	CASDRDFGELFF	TGTGCCAGCGACAGGGATTTCGGGGAGCTGTTTTTT
TRBV11-1	-	TRBJ2-1	-	CASSFPRVGSEAYNEQFF	TGTGCCAGCAGCTTCCCCCGTGTTGGGTCGGAAGCCTACAATGAGCAGTTCTTC
TRBV5-1	-	TRBJ2-7	-	CASSLDRVNEQYF	TGCGCCAGCAGCTTGGACAGGGTGAACGAGCAGTACTTC
TRBV20-1	-	TRBJ1-4	few	CSARDNEKLFF	TGCAGTGCTAGGGATAATGAAAAACTGTTTTTT
TRBV29-1	-	TRBJ1-2	-	CSVPKTEDYGYTF	TGCAGCGTTCCGAAGACAGAAGACTATGGCTACACCTTC
TRBV29-1	-	TRBJ2-7	-	CSVANGKRVYEQYF	TGCAGCGTTGCGAACGGGAAAAGAGTCTACGAGCAGTACTTC
TRBV10-3	-	TRBJ2-1	-	CAITERDYNEQFF	TGTGCCATCACCGAAAGGGACTACAATGAGCAGTTCTTC
TRBV7-2	-	TRBJ2-7	few	CASSLSLSASSYEQYF	TGTGCCAGCAGCTTAAGCCTGTCGGCCAGCTCCTACGAGCAGTACTTC
TRBV11-2	TRBD2	TRBJ2-3	-	CASSLDHLAEGGTDTQYF	TGTGCCAGCAGCTTAGACCACCTAGCGGAAGGGGGCACAGATACGCAGTATTTT
TRBV29-1	TRBD2	TRBJ2-3	-	CSVEGLAESTDTQYF	TGCAGCGTTGAAGGACTAGCGGAGAGCACAGATACGCAGTATTTT
TRBV11-1	TRBD1	TRBJ1-2	-	CASSSGTGIVVANLFYGYTF	TGTGCCAGCAGCTCCGGGACAGGCATAGTGGTGGCCAACTTATTCTATGGCTACACCTTC
TRBV24-1	-	TRBJ1-1	few	CATSDSRGGAPAEAFF	TGTGCCACCAGTGATTCCCGGGGGGGGGCCCCCGCTGAAGCTTTCTTT
TRBV28	TRBD1	TRBJ1-3	-	CASRRAGGGTGNTIYF	TGTGCCAGCAGACGGGCAGGAGGGGGCACAGGGAACACCATATATTTT
TRBV20-1	TRBD2	TRBJ2-1	-	CSARETSGLSYNEQFF	TGCAGTGCTAGAGAGACTAGCGGACTCTCCTACAATGAGCAGTTCTTC
TRBV7-7	TRBD2	TRBJ2-3	few	CASSLGPLAGDTQYF	TGTGCCAGCAGCTTAGGACCGCTAGCGGGAGATACGCAGTATTTT
TRBV20-1	-	TRBJ2-1	few	CSARGASNEQFF	TGCAGTGCTAGAGGGGCTAGCAATGAGCAGTTCTTC
TRBV4-2	TRBD1	TRBJ1-2	-	CASSQDRPSGGGYGYTF	TGTGCCAGCAGCCAAGATCGACCTTCAGGGGGCGGCTATGGCTACACCTTC
TRBV10-3	-	TRBJ1-1	-	CAVSQGVNTEAYF	TGTGCCGTGTCACAGGGTGTGAACACTGAAGCTTACTTT
TRBV5-1	-	TRBJ1-3	few	CASSPTERNTIYF	TGCGCCAGCAGCCCAACGGAGCGAAACACCATATATTTT
TRBV11-2	-	TRBJ1-1	-	CASSIASLDTEAFF	TGTGCCAGCAGCATAGCGTCCCTCGACACTGAAGCTTTCTTT
TRBV24-1	TRBD2	TRBJ2-3	many	CATSDFLAGGSNTQYF	TGTGCCACCAGTGATTTTCTAGCGGGAGGGTCAAATACGCAGTATTTT
TRBV7-2	TRBD1	TRBJ2-5	-	CASSFVTGGETQYF	TGTGCCAGCAGCTTTGTTACAGGGGGAGAGACCCAGTACTTC
TRBV11-2	TRBD2	TRBJ2-7	few	CAREGLAGGPTSSYEQYF	TGTGCCAGGGAGGGACTAGCGGGAGGGCCCACAAGCTCCTACGAGCAGTACTTC
TRBV14	TRBD2	TRBJ2-3	-	CASSQDGGLGTDTQYF	TGTGCCAGCAGCCAAGATGGAGGACTAGGAACAGATACGCAGTATTTT
TRBV24-1	-	TRBJ2-1	few	CATSLKNEQFF	TGTGCCACCAGCCTTAAAAATGAGCAGTTCTTC
TRBV7-2	TRBD2	TRBJ2-3	few	CASSLYAGGSTDTQYF	TGTGCCAGCAGCTTATATGCGGGAGGGAGCACAGATACGCAGTATTTT
TRBV11-2	-	TRBJ2-1	medium-sized	CASSQGQNSYNEQFF	TGTGCCAGCAGCCAAGGGCAGAACTCCTACAATGAGCAGTTCTTC
TRBV7-9	-	TRBJ2-5	few	CASSFLREQETQYF	TGTGCCAGCAGCTTCCTCAGGGAACAAGAGACCCAGTACTTC
TRBV7-9	-	TRBJ1-3	few	CASSGHGNTIYF	TGTGCCAGCAGCGGCCACGGAAACACCATATATTTT
TRBV9	-	TRBJ1-5	-	CASSRGPSYLQPQHF	TGTGCCAGTAGCAGGGGCCCCTCTTATCTTCAGCCCCAGCATTTT
TRBV3-1	-	TRBJ2-2	-	CASSITNTGELFF	TGTGCCAGCTCGATTACGAACACCGGGGAGCTGTTTTTT
TRBV7-9	-	TRBJ1-2	few	CASSLVIGGGAGYTF	TGTGCCAGCAGCTTAGTTATTGGTGGTGGCGCGGGCTACACCTTC
TRBV12-3/TRBV12-4	-	TRBJ2-7	few	CASSFPPGTEEQYF	TGTGCCAGCAGTTTCCCCCCGGGGACGGAGGAGCAGTACTTC
TRBV5-1	-	TRBJ2-1	-	CASSSTTLSSYNEQFF	TGCGCCAGCAGCTCTACGACACTGAGCTCCTACAATGAGCAGTTCTTC
TRBV11-3	-	TRBJ1-1	few	CASSSTGTLNTEAFF	TGTGCCAGCAGCTCGACAGGAACCCTGAACACTGAAGCTTTCTTT
TRBV12-3/TRBV12-4	-	TRBJ1-1	-	CASSLVSPMNTEAFF	TGTGCCAGCAGTTTAGTTTCTCCCATGAACACTGAAGCTTTCTTT
TRBV11-1	TRBD2	TRBJ2-1	-	CASSLVASGRKSYNEQFF	TGTGCCAGCAGCCTAGTGGCTAGCGGGAGAAAATCCTACAATGAGCAGTTCTTC
TRBV3-1	-	TRBJ2-2	few	CASSQGFVGELFF	TGTGCCAGCAGCCAAGGCTTTGTCGGGGAGCTGTTTTTT